This entry lists 25 T cell receptor beta chains sequenced from one sample in a study of identical twins. TCRdb called the 5' RACE reads again in MiXCR, with one record for every CDR3 protein. The data contain under 300,000 distinct CDR3 sequences, roughly 13% of them singletons. Another study also made use of these data, one on yellow fever vaccine responses in identical twins.

Material: memory (CD45RO+) T cells sorted from blood. These receptors all come from a woman aged 18-29 years in good health.

Only a few counts were recorded for this clonotype. The J gene is TRBJ2-6, the V gene TRBV19, with no clear D. V was trimmed by 1 base and J by 0 bases, leaving 10 bases between them. The CDR3 consists of 17 residues. CDR1 is LNHDA, CDR2 SQIVND, per germline (reference sequence). CDR3 in amino acids: CASSIGVVISGANVLTF. The CDR3 DNA follows: TGTGCCAGTAGTATAGGGGTCGTGATCTCTGGGGCCAACGTCCTGACTTTC.

The gene calls are TRBV5-6 and TRBJ2-2; D not resolved. CDR1 SGHDT and CDR2 YYEEEE come from the germline V gene. Trimming took off 4 bases at V and 0 bases at J, with 4 bases between the two ends. This CDR3 comprises 13 residues. As DNA, the CDR3 is TGTGCCAGCAGCGCGTCGAACACCGGGGAGCTGTTTTTT. Translation: CASSASNTGELFF.

Here the CDR3 DNA reads TGCGCCAGCAGCCAAGACTTCGGCAGGGGTGTGGAGACCCAGTACTTC. Amino acids: CASSQDFGRGVETQYF. V and J are TRBV4-3 and TRBJ2-5; weak D call: TRBD1 (6 bases). V lost 0 bases and J lost 5, with 16 bases in between. Per germline, CDR1 LGHNA and CDR2 YSLEER. The CDR3 is 16 residues long.

CDR3 region: CASSVVGTAYNEQFF. In DNA form, the CDR3 reads TGTGCCAGCAGCGTAGTAGGGACTGCATACAATGAGCAGTTCTTC. The chain joins TRBV9 to TRBJ2-1; a possible D gene is TRBD2 (6 bases). The V end was cut by 0 bases, the J end by 4 bases, with 11 bases between. The CDR3 totals 15 residues. Germline assignment: CDR1 SGDLS and CDR2 YYNGEE.

This clonotype was found a few times. The chain recombines TRBV11-3 with TRBJ2-2; TRBD1 matches at 8 bases. CDR3 length equals 16 residues. In germline, CDR1 is SGHNT, CDR2 YENEEA. The V and J ends lost 5 bases and 6 bases, in that order; junction bases with no gene match: 11. CDR3 DNA sequence: TGTGCCAGCAGCCCGGGACAGGCGGTTGCTCCCGGGGAGCTGTTTTTT. It encodes CASSPGQAVAPGELFF.

This clonotype was observed a handful of times. The V call is TRBV18, the J call TRBJ2-7, with 9 nucleotides matching TRBD2. The CDR3 spans 14 residues. The ends lost 5 bases at V and 0 bases at J; junction bases unmatched: 2. Germline assignment: CDR1 KGHSH and CDR2 LQKENI. The CDR3 is CASSLGLASYEQYF. The CDR3 DNA reads TGTGCCAGCTCATTGGGACTAGCCTCCTACGAGCAGTACTTC.

This clonotype was seen at least ten times. This chain joins TRBV20-1 and TRBJ1-6, with D maybe TRBD1 (5 bases). With 0 bases removed from V and 1 base from J, the gap between germline ends came to 10 bases. The CDR3 loop spans 16 amino acids. Germline loops: CDR1 DFQATT, CDR2 SNEGSKA (reference sequence). This CDR3 reads CSAREWGESYNSPLHF. The CDR3 coding sequence is TGCAGTGCTAGAGAATGGGGGGAGTCCTATAATTCACCCCTCCACTTT.

V and J are TRBV18 and TRBJ2-3; D is possibly TRBD1 (6 bases). The V and J ends lost 6 bases and 4 bases respectively, with 11 bases between them. Germline V CDR1 and CDR2: KGHSH, LQKENI. The CDR3 totals 13 residues. The CDR3 DNA reads TGTGCCAGCTCGATACAGGGTCCAGATACGCAGTATTTT. The encoded protein is CASSIQGPDTQYF. The whole variable domain, remainder taken from reference TRBV18 and TRBJ2-3, is NAGVMQNPRHLVRRRGQEARLRCSPMKGHSHVYWYRQLPEEGLKFMVYLQKENIIDESGMPKERFSAEFPKEGPSILRIQQVVRGDSAAYFCASSIQGPDTQYFGPGTRLTVL.

The table lists this clonotype with a few counts. The chain recombines TRBV2 with TRBJ2-3, with 8 bases identical to TRBD1. This CDR3 contains 16 residues. V trimming: 4 bases; J trimming: 1 base; junction bases outside the gene matches: 7. Germline loops: CDR1 SNHLY, CDR2 FYNNEI. The CDR3 spells CASSARAGGGTDTQYF. In nucleotides, the CDR3 is TGTGCCAGCAGTGCTCGAGCAGGGGGCGGCACAGATACGCAGTATTTT.

The V and J genes are TRBV10-3 and TRBJ2-5; weak D call: TRBD1 (6 bases). Germline CDR1 reads ENHRY; CDR2 reads SYGVKD. Trimming removed 2 bases from V and 4 bases from J, with 8 bases in between. The CDR3 totals 13 residues. The CDR3 reads CAISEAGAETQYF. CDR3 bases: TGTGCCATCAGTGAGGCAGGGGCAGAGACCCAGTACTTC.

The chain recombines TRBV5-1 with TRBJ2-3; D possibly corresponds to TRBD1 (6 bases). V was cut by 1 base and J by 1 base, with 10 bases left in between. The CDR3 runs to 15 residues. Germline loops: CDR1 SGHRS, CDR2 YFSETQ. This chain's CDR3 is CASSLRQDGTDTQYF. The CDR3 DNA reads TGCGCCAGCAGCTTGAGACAGGACGGCACAGATACGCAGTATTTT.

This clonotype was observed many times. The chain recombines TRBV5-1 with TRBJ2-2, with D perhaps TRBD1 (6 bases). Per germline, CDR1 SGHRS and CDR2 YFSETQ. The CDR3 loop spans 15 amino acids. Trimming shortened V by 4 bases and J by 1 base, and 11 bases separated the two germline ends. The CDR3 nucleotides are TGCGCCAGCAGCGCCTCGACAGGGAACACCGGGGAGCTGTTTTTT. This codes for CASSASTGNTGELFF.

The chain recombines TRBV7-2 with TRBJ2-5; TRBD1 matches 9 bases. The V and J ends lost 4 bases and 5 bases, in that order; junction bases with no gene match: 8. The CDR3 runs to 15 residues. Looked up from germline, CDR1 is SGHTA and CDR2 is FQGNSA. The CDR3 DNA reads as TGTGCCAGCAGCTCAAGGACAGGGGTTGGGGAGACCCAGTACTTC. Protein sequence: CASSSRTGVGETQYF.

The chain joins TRBV3-1 to TRBJ2-7, with D hard to call. V was clipped by 1 base and J by 1 base, with 8 bases between them. The CDR3 length is 14 residues. From germline, CDR1 is LGHDT and CDR2 YNNKEL (reference sequence). As DNA, the CDR3 is TGTGCCAGCAGCCAAGCCAGGCGTTCCTACGAGCAGTACTTC. Its translation is CASSQARRSYEQYF.

V and J are TRBV5-6 and TRBJ2-1; unclear D gene. Germline CDR1 and CDR2: SGHDT and YYEEEE. CDR3 size: 17 residues. V was pared by 1 base and J by 3 bases, with 17 bases between. CDR3 residues: CASSLRQDYVGYNEQFF. The CDR3, as DNA: TGTGCCAGCAGCTTGAGGCAGGATTACGTGGGCTACAATGAGCAGTTCTTC.

This rearrangement joins TRBV7-8 to TRBJ2-7, with D perhaps TRBD2 (6 bases). The CDR3 contains 15 residues. V was trimmed by 6 bases and J by 5 bases, leaving 20 bases between them. Looked up from germline, CDR1 is SGHVS and CDR2 is FQNEAQ. The CDR3 is CASRLMDGRSNEQYF. CDR3 sequence (DNA): TGTGCCAGCAGACTTATGGACGGGAGATCCAACGAGCAGTACTTC. The complete variable domain, with remaining parts taken from reference TRBV7-8 and TRBJ2-7, reads GAGVSQSPRYKVAKRGQDVALRCDPISGHVSLFWYQQALGQGPEFLTYFQNEAQLDKSGLPSDRFFAERPEGSVSTLKIQRTQQEDSAVYLCASRLMDGRSNEQYFGPGTRLTVT.

The rearrangement joins TRBV29-1 to TRBJ1-2; a possible D gene is TRBD1 (5 bases). There are 12 residues in the CDR3. Trimming left V 5 bases short and J 3 bases short, with 10 bases between. The germline gives CDR1 SQVTM, CDR2 ANQGSEA. CDR3 bases: TGCAGCGTTCGGGGGGAAGACTATGGCTACACCTTC. Its protein product is CSVRGEDYGYTF. The whole variable domain, filled in from reference TRBV29-1 and TRBJ1-2, reads SAVISQKPSRDICQRGTSLTIQCQVDSQVTMMFWYRQQPGQSLTLIATANQGSEATYESGFVIDKFPISRPNLTFSTLTVSNMSPEDSSIYLCSVRGEDYGYTFGSGTRLTVV.

The chain couples TRBV27 to TRBJ2-2; possibly TRBD2 for D (5 bases). CDR1 MNHEY and CDR2 SMNVEV come from the germline V gene (reference sequence). Trimming cost V 4 bases and J 7 bases, with 13 bases left between them. This CDR3 is 14 amino acids long. Written as DNA, the CDR3 is TGTGCCAGCAGTTCTCCCATTGCGGGCGGGGAGCTGTTTTTT. As protein: CASSSPIAGGELFF.

This clonotype turned up a few times. The V and J genes are TRBV7-2 and TRBJ2-1; D unclear. The CDR3 runs 12 residues. Germline V gene lookup returns CDR1 SGHTA and CDR2 FQGNSA. V lost 3 bases, J lost 11 bases, and 11 bases lay in between. The CDR3 DNA is TGTGCCAGCAGCTTCCACCCGGAAAAGCAGTTCTTC. It codes for CASSFHPEKQFF.

This clonotype appeared many times. V usage is TRBV6-5 and J usage is TRBJ2-6; tentative D call: TRBD1 (6 bases). Per the germline V gene, CDR1 is MNHEY and CDR2 is SVGAGI. The CDR3 is 17 amino acids. Trimming removed 2 bases at V and 0 bases at J, with 11 bases between. This CDR3 reads CASSYQGLGSGANVLTF. The CDR3 DNA follows: TGTGCCAGCAGTTACCAGGGGTTAGGCTCTGGGGCCAACGTCCTGACTTTC.

The sample holds a few counts of this clonotype. This rearrangement joins TRBV27 to TRBJ1-6; TRBD1 matches at 8 bases. V lost 5 bases to trimming and J lost 6 bases; unmatched junction nucleotides: 3. The CDR3 has 14 residues. CDR1 is MNHEY, CDR2 SMNVEV, per germline (reference sequence). For the CDR3, the DNA is TGTGCCAGCAGTCCGACAGGGGTTAATTCACCCCTCCACTTT. This translates into CASSPTGVNSPLHF.

The V call is TRBV27, the J call TRBJ2-2; 7 bases are a match to TRBD2. The V segment lost 2 bases and the J segment 4 bases; nucleotides outside the gene matches: 10. The CDR3 is made up of 17 amino acids. In germline, CDR1 is MNHEY, CDR2 SMNVEV (reference sequence). The CDR3 nucleotides read TGTGCCAGCAGTTTAATACGAGGGAGGGGATTCACCGGGGAGCTGTTTTTT. Translated: CASSLIRGRGFTGELFF.

The V gene is TRBV6-4, the J gene TRBJ2-1; D call uncertain. V was clipped by 3 bases and J by 7 bases, with 7 bases between them. CDR1 is MRHNA, CDR2 SNTAGT, per germline. CDR3 length: 12 amino acids. CDR3 sequence: CASSDRSNEQFF. DNA of the CDR3: TGTGCCAGCAGTGATCGGAGTAATGAGCAGTTCTTC.

This chain uses TRBV6-1 with TRBJ1-6, with a weak D call TRBD1 (5 bases). V gave up 8 bases and J gave up 3 bases, with 14 bases separating them. The germline CDR1 and CDR2 sequences are MNHNS and SASEGT. The CDR3 has 15 amino acids. CDR3 amino acids: CASSLDTSYNSPLHF. The CDR3 region has the DNA TGTGCCAGCTCGCTGGACACGAGCTATAATTCACCCCTCCACTTT.

The chain recombines TRBV12-3 or TRBV12-4 with TRBJ2-1; no reliable D call. The ends were cut back, 7 bases at V and 9 bases at J, with 13 bases in the middle. There are 12 residues in the CDR3. The CDR3 nucleotides are TGTGCCAGCAAGTTGGACGATGCTGAGCAGTTCTTC. This translates into CASKLDDAEQFF.